The clone carrying this TCR beta chain showed up just once. Germline CDR1 reads SGHNT; CDR2 reads YYREEE (reference sequence). The CDR3 contains 16 residues. J was trimmed by 5 bases and V by 3 bases; bases with no gene match: 7. The data originate from a study of CD8 T cells in Susac syndrome. Random hexamers were used to reverse transcribe an amount of roughly 0.5 to 1 ug RNA. In TCRdb, the immunoSEQ multiplex PCR reads were re-called with MiXCR into one record per CDR3 protein. This repertoire shows 130,000 to 150,000 distinct CDR3 sequences, roughly 94% found once; its top ten account for 0.075% to 0.09%. Sequencing of TCR beta was performed on blood CD8+ and CD4+ T cells.

The sequenced sample consisted of CD4+ T cells from PBMCs. The TCR was taken from a human donor in good health. V and J are TRBV5-4 and TRBJ2-1; 11 positions agree with TRBD2. The CDR3 loop reads CASSWSSGRGNNEQFF. The CDR3 nucleotides are TGTGCCAGCAGCTGGAGTAGCGGGAGGGGTAACAATGAGCAGTTCTTC. Drawing the rest from reference TRBV5-4 and TRBJ2-1, the complete variable domain is ETGVTQSPTHLIKTRGQQVTLRCSSQSGHNTVSWYQQALGQGPQFIFQYYREEENGRGNFPPRFSGLQFPNYSSELNVNALELDDSALYLCASSWSSGRGNNEQFFGPGTRLTVL.